This T cell receptor (beta chain) comes out of a study of molecular identifiers for immune sequencing clone quantification. Study-wide findings and caveats: Clonotypes topping 20 RNA copies carried over 99% of effector molecules but under 1% of naive ones.

Listed TCR primers, together with previously described methods, were used for the bulk TCR libraries. TCRdb itself ran the PCR reads through MiXCR, one entry per CDR3 protein. The sample has around 480,000 distinct CDR3 sequences, about 26% seen once; the top ten hold approximately 0.76%. The table lists this clonotype with a few counts. Its target is unknown. Sorting captured naive CD8 T cells as CD8+CD4-CCR7+CD45RA+. The material sequenced was naive CD8+ T cells from blood, with Jurkat cell RNA spiked in. The subset denotes: FACS-sorted CD8+CD4-CCR7+CD45RA+ naive T cells. This receptor was obtained from a human donor in good health. Some libraries in this study had Jurkat cell RNA spiked in.

The CDR3 sequence is CASSLVHRQGAEEQYF. DNA of the CDR3: TGTGCCAGCAGCTTAGTTCATCGGCAGGGGGCGGAAGAGCAGTACTTC. The chain has TRBV7-6 and TRBJ2-7; 8 nucleotides match TRBD1. This CDR3 comprises 16 residues. Germline CDR1 and CDR2: SGHVS and FNYEAQ. With V trimmed by 1 base and J by 7 bases, 12 bases remained unmatched. The entire variable domain, with the rest obtained from reference TRBV7-6 and TRBJ2-7, is as follows: GAGVSQSPRYKVTKRGQDVALRCDPISGHVSLYWYRQALGQGPEFLTYFNYEAQQDKSGLPNDRFSAERPEGSISTLTIQRTEQRDSAMYRCASSLVHRQGAEEQYFGPGTRLTVT.